This T cell receptor (beta chain) was recovered during a study of cytomegalovirus exposure and HLA in healthy donors. General study points: The study had only CMV serostatus as immune exposure information. In vitro work confirmed that a few CMV-associated chains recognize CMV antigens.

In the PCR, 60 Vbeta and 13 Jbeta primers were used. Method: immunoSEQ multiplex PCR; TCRdb's copy keeps in-frame clones and lacks some. The table shows 50,000 to 65,000 clones, with just under 75% occurring only once. V trimming: 4 bases; J trimming: 4 bases; junction bases outside the gene matches: 13. CDR3 length: 18 amino acids. To note about this clone: The antigen is unknown.

This chain uses TRBV23-1 with TRBJ2-2; the match to TRBD2 covers 9 bases. TRBV23-1 has ORF status, its function being uncertain. The specimen was PBMCs. The TCR was taken from a woman aged 30 to 39 in good health and CMV-seronegative. The CDR3 sequence: CASSPVGLASGGTGELFF. In DNA form, the CDR3 reads TGCGCCAGCAGTCCCGTGGGACTAGCCTCCGGGGGCACCGGGGAGCTGTTTTTT.